Sequencing of this TCR beta chain was carried out in a study of identical twins. Everyone who donated was a healthy Caucasian. MiXCR, applied by TCRdb to the 5' RACE reads, yields one record per CDR3 protein. Of 700,000 or so distinct CDR3 sequences in the sample, approximately 9% are singletons; the top ten hold 0.98%. Points from the study as a whole: Models came in too low on out-of-frame TCR alpha sharing in monozygotic twins.

The CDR3 length is 15 residues. J gave up 6 bases and V 6 bases, and 14 bases lay outside the gene matches. The germline V gene encodes CDR1 DFQATT and CDR2 SNEGSKA (reference sequence). There are a few counts of this clonotype. Its antigen is not known. This sample also appeared in a second study, on yellow fever vaccine responses in identical twins.

The chain combines TRBV20-1 with TRBJ2-3, with 8 bases fitting TRBD2. The sequence came from a woman younger than 30 in good health. The sample was PBMCs. The CDR3 DNA is TGCAGTGCGGCCGGACAGCGGGGGCCGGGGGATACGCAGTATTTT. Its protein is CSAAGQRGPGDTQYF.